Following are 21 T cell receptor beta chains from one sample sequenced in a study of blood T cells in healthy people across ages. Through a sample-barcoded 5' primer and a J-beta primer mix, a second PCR was run for roughly 7 to 11 cycles. TCRdb re-called the 5' RACE reads with MiXCR, one entry per CDR3 protein. The table lists 650,000 or so distinct CDR3 sequences, roughly half of them singletons. The sample consisted of blood. These receptors were taken from a woman older than 75 in good health.

With regard to this clonotype: A read error is possible here, since a much larger clone lies one base away. The V and J genes are TRBV25-1 and TRBJ1-2; TRBD1 aligns across 7 bases. With 5 bases clipped from V and 8 bases from J, the junction kept 5 bases outside the gene matches. The CDR3 is 12 amino acids. Germline lookup yields CDR1 MGHDK and CDR2 SYGVNS. The CDR3 region has the DNA TGTGCCAGCAGTCTAGGGGGCATGGGCTACACCTTC. This encodes CASSLGGMGYTF.

In this sample, this clonotype turned up many times. The chain employs TRBV12-3 or TRBV12-4 and TRBJ2-5; D is uncertain. The CDR3 length is 11 residues. V gave up 9 bases and J gave up 5 bases, with 10 bases separating them. The CDR3 region has the DNA TGTGCCAGTATGGGGATGGAGACCCAGTACTTC. Amino acid sequence: CASMGMETQYF.

This clonotype has at least ten counts. The V and J genes are TRBV7-2 and TRBJ2-1; the match to TRBD2 covers 8 bases. The trim removed 5 bases at V and 4 bases at J, leaving 10 bases unmatched. CDR3 length: 16 amino acids. CDR1 SGHTA and CDR2 FQGNSA come from the germline V gene. CDR3 in amino acids: CASSQWSGRGYNEQFF. The CDR3 DNA reads as TGTGCCAGCAGCCAATGGAGCGGGAGAGGTTACAATGAGCAGTTCTTC.

This clonotype came up once. The gene calls are TRBV5-1 and TRBJ2-5; the D gene could be TRBD1 or TRBD2 (6 bases each). This CDR3 has 16 amino acids. The V end was cut by 2 bases, the J end by 2 bases, with 16 bases between. The germline gives CDR1 SGHRS, CDR2 YFSETQ. The DNA of the CDR3 is TGCGCCAGCAGCTTCGGGGGCGGGCCAGAACAAGAGACCCAGTACTTC. Its protein is CASSFGGGPEQETQYF.

About this clonotype itself: One end of the junction is discordant with germline, which a read error may explain. The chain recombines TRBV20-1 with TRBJ2-3, with 8 bases lining up with TRBD2. CDR1 and CDR2 from the germline V gene are DFQATT and SNEGSKA (reference sequence). The CDR3 covers 13 residues. The CDR3 nucleotides are TGCAGTGCTATAAGCGGGAGCACAGATACGCTGTATTTT. Its translation: CSAISGSTDTLYF.

The chain couples TRBV19 to TRBJ2-2; D is uncertain. V was trimmed by 5 bases and J by 4 bases, leaving 14 bases between them. There are 15 residues in the CDR3. The germline CDR1 and CDR2 sequences are LNHDA and SQIVND (reference sequence). Written as DNA, the CDR3 is TGTGCCAGTAGTCCGCGCCAGCCGGGCACCGGGGAGCTGTTTTTT. Amino acids: CASSPRQPGTGELFF.

The table lists this clonotype with many counts. The chain employs TRBV4-1 and TRBJ2-7; the D is unclear. This CDR3 comprises 13 residues. The germline V gene has CDR1 MGHRA and CDR2 YSYEKL. Deletions cut 0 bases from V and 2 bases from J, with 5 bases between. CDR3 sequence (DNA): TGCGCCAGCAGCCAAGAACTCACCTACGAGCAGTACTTC. This sequence encodes CASSQELTYEQYF.

This chain joins TRBV12-3 or TRBV12-4 and TRBJ2-5, with TRBD2 matching 10 bases. This CDR3 region has 13 residues. J was trimmed by 5 bases and V by 7 bases; bases with no gene match: 4. The CDR3 region is CASTGLAVETQYF. The DNA for the CDR3 is TGTGCCAGCACCGGACTAGCGGTGGAGACCCAGTACTTC.

This clonotype showed up just a few times. The rearrangement uses TRBV5-1 and TRBJ1-4; a weak D match, TRBD1 (5 bases). Looked up from germline, CDR1 is SGHRS and CDR2 is YFSETQ. The CDR3 loop spans 16 amino acids. V lost 5 bases and J lost 0, with 14 bases in between. The CDR3 region is CASRRQQKSTNEKLFF. As DNA, the CDR3 is TGCGCCAGCAGACGACAGCAAAAATCAACTAATGAAAAACTGTTTTTT.

This clonotype was detected ten times or more. The chain couples TRBV29-1 to TRBJ1-2, with D possibly TRBD1 on 5 matching bases. The germline V gene encodes CDR1 SQVTM and CDR2 ANQGSEA. The CDR3 length is 12 residues. The V gene lost 4 bases and the J gene lost 5 bases, with 11 bases spanning the gap. This CDR3 reads CSVGGLRYGYTF. CDR3 sequence (DNA): TGCAGCGTTGGGGGGTTGCGGTATGGCTACACCTTC. Combining the CDR3 with reference TRBV29-1 and TRBJ1-2 gives the whole variable domain SAVISQKPSRDICQRGTSLTIQCQVDSQVTMMFWYRQQPGQSLTLIATANQGSEATYESGFVIDKFPISRPNLTFSTLTVSNMSPEDSSIYLCSVGGLRYGYTFGSGTRLTVV.

The chain is built from TRBV19 and TRBJ2-3; TRBD2 matches at 9 bases. Germline loops: CDR1 LNHDA, CDR2 SQIVND (reference sequence). CDR3 length: 17 amino acids. V was clipped by 0 bases and J by 2 bases; unmatched bases: 6. Here the CDR3 DNA reads TGTGCCAGTAGTATAGAGGTAGCGGGGGACCTCACAGATACGCAGTATTTT. It encodes CASSIEVAGDLTDTQYF. Full variable domain (rest looked up from reference TRBV19 and TRBJ2-3): DGGITQSPKYLFRKEGQNVTLSCEQNLNHDAMYWYRQDPGQGLRLIYYSQIVNDFQKGDIAEGYSVSREKKESFPLTVTSAQKNPTAFYLCASSIEVAGDLTDTQYFGPGTRLTVL.

J is TRBJ1-1 and V is TRBV29-1, with a possible D match to TRBD1 (6 bases). V lost 5 bases to trimming and J lost 0 bases, with 22 bases between them. CDR1 and CDR2 from the germline V gene are SQVTM and ANQGSEA. The CDR3 covers 17 residues. Here the CDR3 reads CSVPGGGRRRMNTEAFF. The CDR3 DNA is TGCAGCGTTCCGGGGGGCGGCCGCCGCCGGATGAACACTGAAGCTTTCTTT. The full variable domain, its missing parts supplied by reference TRBV29-1 and TRBJ1-1, is SAVISQKPSRDICQRGTSLTIQCQVDSQVTMMFWYRQQPGQSLTLIATANQGSEATYESGFVIDKFPISRPNLTFSTLTVSNMSPEDSSIYLCSVPGGGRRRMNTEAFFGQGTRLTVV.

Many counts were recorded for this clonotype. This chain connects TRBV28 to TRBJ1-4; 10 bases are a match to TRBD1. CDR1 is MDHEN and CDR2 is SYDVKM in the germline V gene. Trimming took 5 bases from V and 8 from J; bases not matched to a gene: 5. The CDR3 totals 14 residues. The CDR3 reads CASSPGDRGEKLFF. CDR3 sequence (DNA): TGTGCCAGCAGTCCGGGGGACAGGGGAGAAAAACTGTTTTTT.

J is TRBJ2-5 and V is TRBV18; D is unresolved. V was clipped by 3 bases and J by 3 bases, with 11 bases between them. Germline V gene sequence: CDR1 KGHSH, CDR2 LQKENI. The CDR3 consists of 14 residues. The CDR3 reads CASSPRPAEETQYF. The CDR3 DNA is TGTGCCAGCTCACCGCGCCCGGCGGAAGAGACCCAGTACTTC.

Of note for this clonotype: The junction shows a germline mismatch at one end, possibly a read error. The rearrangement joins TRBV20-1 to TRBJ1-1; no reliable D call. CDR1 and CDR2 from the germline V gene are DFQATT and SNEGSKA (reference sequence). CDR3 length: 15 amino acids. CDR3 coding DNA: TGCAGCGCTAGAGATTTCCGGACGGTGAACACTGAACCTTTCTTT. The encoded protein is CSARDFRTVNTEPFF.

The chain joins TRBV29-1 to TRBJ2-5; 8 bases are shared with TRBD1. CDR1 is SQVTM and CDR2 is ANQGSEA in the germline V gene. The V segment lost 6 bases and the J segment 5 bases; nucleotides outside the gene matches: 11. CDR3 length: 14 residues. The CDR3 is CSVYGRGLMETQYF. In DNA form, the CDR3 reads TGCAGCGTCTACGGCAGGGGGCTTATGGAGACCCAGTACTTC.

This chain links TRBV4-3 with TRBJ1-4, with TRBD1 as a possible D gene (5 bases). Trimming cost V 1 base and J 0 bases, with 12 bases left between them. CDR1 is LGHNA, CDR2 YSLEER, per germline. This CDR3 is 17 amino acids long. CDR3 region: CASSQGRQSSTNEKLFF. CDR3 nucleotide sequence: TGCGCCAGCAGCCAAGGCAGACAGAGCTCAACTAATGAAAAACTGTTTTTT.

This clonotype was picked up a small number of times. The chain recombines TRBV29-1 with TRBJ2-2; possible D gene TRBD1, 6 bases. There are 13 residues in the CDR3. From germline, CDR1 is SQVTM and CDR2 ANQGSEA. Trimming stripped 7 bases from V and 0 bases from J, with 9 bases between. CDR3 protein: CSARQANTGELFF. DNA for the CDR3: TGCAGCGCGCGACAGGCGAACACCGGGGAGCTGTTTTTT.

The CDR3 here is CASSQESGYPNYGYTF. The CDR3 DNA sequence: TGCGCCAGCAGCCAAGAGTCCGGGTACCCTAACTATGGCTACACCTTC. The V call is TRBV4-3, the J call TRBJ1-2; D unclear. Trimming pared 0 bases from V and 0 bases from J, leaving 11 bases between. The germline V gene encodes CDR1 LGHNA and CDR2 YSLEER. This CDR3 region has 16 residues.

The chain combines TRBV20-1 with TRBJ1-2; perhaps TRBD1 as D (5 bases). Germline CDR1 and CDR2: DFQATT and SNEGSKA (reference sequence). The CDR3 spans 12 residues. V was trimmed by 5 bases and J by 4 bases, leaving 11 bases between them. Here the CDR3 reads CSARGRAYGYTF. The CDR3 DNA reads as TGCAGTGCTCGGGGGAGGGCCTATGGCTACACCTTC.

The table lists this clonotype with a few counts. The chain is built from TRBV11-2 and TRBJ1-1; 12 bases agree with TRBD1. The CDR3 has 17 amino acids. The V gene end was trimmed by 8 bases and the J gene end by 1 base; junction bases not matched to a gene: 11. Germline loops: CDR1 SGHAT, CDR2 FQNNGV. CDR3 region: CASVKGRDRGPNTEAFF. As DNA, the CDR3 is TGTGCCAGCGTCAAGGGCCGGGACAGGGGGCCGAACACTGAAGCTTTCTTT. The entire variable domain, with the rest obtained from reference TRBV11-2 and TRBJ1-1, is as follows: EAGVAQSPRYKIIEKRQSVAFWCNPISGHATLYWYQQILGQGPKLLIQFQNNGVVDDSQLPKDRFSAERLKGVDSTLKIQPAKLEDSAVYLCASVKGRDRGPNTEAFFGQGTRLTVV.